The 23 T cell receptor beta chains below come from one sample, sequenced in a study of blood T cell repertoires in COVID-19. Profiled with immunoSEQ multiplex PCR; TCRdb holds only in-frame clones, not every one. Among under 300,000 clones listed, around nine tenths were seen once. Sequencing was done on a sample of peripheral blood. The receptors were sampled from a woman in her forties who had recovered from COVID-19.

The V and J genes are TRBV11-3 and TRBJ2-5, with 12 bases identical to TRBD1. The CDR3 has 17 residues. V dropped 5 bases and J dropped 3; count of bases not matched to a gene: 10. CDR1 is SGHNT and CDR2 is YENEEA in the germline V gene. The CDR3 protein is CASSRTPGQGAEETQYF. The DNA for the CDR3 is TGTGCCAGCAGCCGTACTCCGGGACAGGGGGCCGAAGAGACCCAGTACTTC.

V gene TRBV14 combines with J gene TRBJ1-2, with 7 bases identical to TRBD1. V shed 1 base and J 5 bases; nucleotides not matched to a gene: 4. Germline V gene data show CDR1 as SGHDN and CDR2 as FVKESK. This CDR3 has 14 amino acids. CDR3 region: CASSQGSGGYGYTF. In DNA, the CDR3 is TGTGCCAGCAGCCAAGGGTCAGGGGGTTATGGCTACACCTTC.

The V and J genes are TRBV15 and TRBJ2-7; 9 bases map to TRBD1. The length of the CDR3 is 15 residues. V was pared by 1 base and J by 6 bases, with 7 bases of the junction left unmatched. Germline V gene lookup returns CDR1 LNHNV and CDR2 YYDKDF (reference sequence). CDR3 amino acids: CATSRGGTGYGEQYF. The CDR3 nucleotides read TGTGCCACCAGCAGAGGGGGGACAGGGTATGGCGAGCAGTACTTC.

This clone came up once. Other DNA variants within this sample encode the same CDR3. V gene TRBV3-1 (or the pseudogene TRBV3-2) combines with J gene TRBJ2-7; TRBD2 agrees at 10 bases. The CDR3 spans 14 residues. Germline V CDR1 and CDR2: LGHDT, YNNKEL (reference sequence). Trimming cost V 4 bases and J 2 bases; bases outside gene matches: 2. This CDR3 reads CASSPSGRAYEQYF. The CDR3 DNA sequence: TGTGCCAGCAGCCCCAGCGGGAGGGCCTACGAGCAGTACTTC.

This chain joins TRBV6-4 and TRBJ2-2; D remains ambiguous. This CDR3 contains 13 residues. Germline CDR1 MRHNA, CDR2 SNTAGT. Trimming left V 6 bases short and J 5 bases short, with 10 bases between. CDR3 bases: TGTGCCAGCAGCACCCTTGAGACCGGGGAGCTGTTTTTT. Translation: CASSTLETGELFF.

This clone showed up just a few times. V and J are TRBV6-2 or TRBV6-3 and TRBJ2-2, with 8 bases aligning to TRBD1. Per germline, CDR1 MNHEY and CDR2 SVGEGT. V was clipped by 6 bases and J by 5 bases; unmatched bases: 8. The CDR3 sequence is 15 residues long. Here the CDR3 DNA reads TGTGCCAGCAGCGATCAGGGGGCAACGACCGGGGAGCTGTTTTTT. Amino acid sequence: CASSDQGATTGELFF.

This clone showed up just a few times. The chain combines TRBV4-2 with TRBJ2-2; 8 bases are a match to TRBD1. From germline, CDR1 is LGHNA and CDR2 YNFKEQ. Unmatched junction bases numbered 6, after V lost 2 bases and J lost 1 base. The CDR3 contains 17 residues. The CDR3 loop reads CASSQLWTGMNTGELFF. The CDR3 DNA sequence: TGTGCCAGCAGCCAACTCTGGACAGGGATGAACACCGGGGAGCTGTTTTTT.

The J gene is TRBJ1-2, the V gene TRBV14, with TRBD1 matching over 11 bases. Losses at the gene ends were 2 bases for V and 1 base for J; bases not matched to a gene: 9. This CDR3 comprises 18 residues. Germline V lookup: CDR1 SGHDN, CDR2 FVKESK. The CDR3 spells CASSQSRDRGLSNYGYTF. CDR3 sequence (DNA): TGTGCCAGCAGCCAAAGCCGGGACAGGGGGTTGAGTAACTATGGCTACACCTTC.

The CDR3 nucleotides are TGTGCCAGCAGCCAAAATTGGGGGGGAGATACGCAGTATTTT. Encoded protein: CASSQNWGGDTQYF. The chain has TRBV4-2 and TRBJ2-3; the match to TRBD2 covers 7 bases. Germline trimming cut 2 bases from V and 5 bases from J; bases unmatched to any gene: 4. In germline, CDR1 is LGHNA, CDR2 YNFKEQ. This CDR3 contains 14 residues.

V usage is TRBV10-2 and J usage is TRBJ2-2; 9 nucleotides align to TRBD1. CDR3 length: 16 amino acids. Germline values: CDR1 WSHSY, CDR2 SAAADI. V was clipped by 6 bases and J by 4 bases; unmatched bases: 9. CDR3 DNA: TGCGCCAGCAGCGTCCTACGGACAGGGGTCACCGGGGAGCTGTTTTTT. Translated, it gives CASSVLRTGVTGELFF.

The V and J genes are TRBV5-8 and TRBJ2-7, with 8 bases matching TRBD2. This CDR3 spans 12 amino acids. Germline values: CDR1 SGHTS, CDR2 YDEGEE. Unmatched junction bases numbered 3, after V lost 4 bases and J lost 6 bases. CDR3 region: CASSPGGREQYF. Written as DNA, the CDR3 is TGTGCCAGCAGCCCGGGAGGGCGCGAGCAGTACTTC.

The chain couples TRBV27 to TRBJ2-4; 9 nucleotides align to TRBD2. The V segment lost 6 bases and the J segment 3 bases; nucleotides outside the gene matches: 6. Looked up from germline, CDR1 is MNHEY and CDR2 is SMNVEV (reference sequence). The CDR3 runs 15 residues. CDR3 protein: CASRTRGGVKNIQYF. CDR3 DNA sequence: TGTGCCAGCAGAACGCGGGGGGGAGTCAAAAACATTCAGTACTTC.

The chain recombines TRBV3-1 (or the pseudogene TRBV3-2) with TRBJ2-7; D is undetermined. The CDR3 runs to 13 residues. Trimming removed 4 bases at V and 0 bases at J, with 7 bases between. Per the germline V gene, CDR1 is LGHDT and CDR2 is YNNKEL (reference sequence). DNA of the CDR3: TGTGCCAGCAGCCCTCACAACTCCTACGAGCAGTACTTC. Residues: CASSPHNSYEQYF.

CDR3 in amino acids: CASSSKRLAGSPDTQYF. CDR3 coding DNA: TGTGCCAGCAGCTCGAAAAGACTAGCGGGAAGCCCAGATACGCAGTATTTT. V is TRBV7-2 and J is TRBJ2-3; TRBD2 matches 11 bases. Germline assignment: CDR1 SGHTA and CDR2 FQGNSA. With V trimmed by 4 bases and J by 4 bases, 10 bases remained unmatched. This CDR3 spans 17 amino acids.

This clone was found a few times. The rearrangement uses TRBV2 and TRBJ1-6; 10 positions agree with TRBD1. The CDR3 sequence is 17 residues long. From germline, CDR1 is SNHLY and CDR2 FYNNEI. J was trimmed by 9 bases and V by 2 bases; bases with no gene match: 10. The CDR3 loop is CASSETQEGDRGSPLHF. The DNA of the CDR3 is TGTGCCAGCAGTGAAACCCAGGAGGGGGACAGGGGTTCACCCCTCCACTTT. The full variable domain, with the rest looked up from reference TRBV2 and TRBJ1-6, is EPEVTQTPSHQVTQMGQEVILRCVPISNHLYFYWYRQILGQKVEFLVSFYNNEISEKSEIFDDQFSVERPDGSNFTLKIRSTKLEDSAMYFCASSETQEGDRGSPLHFGNGTRLTVT.

J is TRBJ2-1 and V is TRBV28; 13 bases fit TRBD2. Trimming took 6 bases from V and 10 from J; bases not matched to a gene: 9. The CDR3 loop spans 15 amino acids. Per the germline V gene, CDR1 is MDHEN and CDR2 is SYDVKM. This CDR3 is CASSSTSGGPREQFF. The CDR3 DNA follows: TGTGCCAGCAGCTCGACTAGCGGGGGGCCAAGGGAGCAGTTCTTC.

V gene TRBV6-2 or TRBV6-3 combines with J gene TRBJ2-5; 15 bases agree with TRBD2. The germline gives CDR1 MNHEY, CDR2 SVGEGT. The V gene end was trimmed by 2 bases and the J gene end by 4 bases; junction bases not matched to a gene: 5. The CDR3 contains 17 residues. CDR3 coding DNA: TGTGCCAGCAGTTACGGGGGACTAGCGGGAGGACTAGAGACCCAGTACTTC. It is translated as CASSYGGLAGGLETQYF.

The chain uses TRBV18 and TRBJ2-2; no clear D gene. Germline V gives CDR1 KGHSH, CDR2 LQKENI. V was shortened by 3 bases and J by 0 bases, with 14 bases between the two germline ends. The CDR3 runs to 17 residues. The CDR3 bases are TGTGCCAGCTCACCGTCAAATCAGCGAGCGAACACCGGGGAGCTGTTTTTT. It translates to CASSPSNQRANTGELFF.

The chain is built from TRBV18 and TRBJ1-3; no clear D gene. This CDR3 spans 16 amino acids. Per the germline V gene, CDR1 is KGHSH and CDR2 is LQKENI. The V end lost 2 bases, the J end lost 0 bases, and 11 bases lay between the germline ends. As DNA, the CDR3 is TGTGCCAGCTCACCATTGCCTCCAGACTCTGGAAACACCATATATTTT. It translates to CASSPLPPDSGNTIYF.

This chain links TRBV9 with TRBJ2-3; TRBD2 matches at 11 bases. CDR3 length: 18 amino acids. CDR1 and CDR2 (germline): SGDLS, YYNGEE. J gave up 0 bases and V 4 bases, and 10 bases lay outside the gene matches. DNA for the CDR3: TGTGCCAGCAGCTCGGGGGTAGCGGGAGGGACTAGCACAGATACGCAGTATTTT. Translating gives CASSSGVAGGTSTDTQYF.

The chain is built from TRBV6-2 or TRBV6-3 and TRBJ2-7; 7 bases match TRBD1. The CDR3 runs to 13 residues. V was clipped by 7 bases and J by 3 bases; unmatched bases: 6. CDR1 and CDR2 (germline): MNHEY, SVGEGT. CDR3 nucleotides: TGTGCCAGCACCCCGACAGGGCGCTACGAGCAGTACTTC. This gives the protein CASTPTGRYEQYF.

This clone was seen just once. The gene calls are TRBV20-1 and TRBJ1-6; D remains unclear. V shed 3 bases and J shed 4 bases, with 28 bases lying between them. This CDR3 contains 20 residues. Germline V gene lookup returns CDR1 DFQATT and CDR2 SNEGSKA (reference sequence). CDR3 sequence reads: CSASTSSSSNLQSYNSPLHF. CDR3 sequence (DNA): TGCAGTGCTAGTACCTCGTCCTCCTCAAATCTCCAGTCTTATAATTCACCCCTCCACTTT.

This chain connects TRBV7-8 to TRBJ2-7; tentative D call: TRBD2 (6 bases). The ends were cut back, 5 bases at V and 2 bases at J, with 10 bases in the middle. The CDR3 is 13 residues long. Germline V gene sequence: CDR1 SGHVS, CDR2 FQNEAQ. The CDR3 region is CASSPGLPYEQYF. The CDR3 DNA reads TGTGCCAGCAGCCCGGGACTTCCCTACGAGCAGTACTTC.